A single sample is the source of the 2 T cell receptor beta chains below, sequenced in a study of human T cells and chemical hapten exposure. MiXCR, applied by TCRdb to the RACE reads, yields one record per CDR3 protein. The sample comprises roughly 360,000 distinct CDR3 sequences, roughly 5% of which are singletons, and around 2.3% rests with the top ten. Sample time point: patch test 1, 2 weeks after DPC sensitization. Indicated treatment: therapeutic diphenylcyclopropenone sensitization with weekly scalp DPC. Sample: whole blood, taken in connection with sensitization to the hapten diphenylcyclopropenone (DPC). These receptors were taken from a woman aged 50 to 65 with alopecia areata. Some clones in this sample may be carry-over from other donors' samples.

This clonotype was detected only a few times. V usage is TRBV29-1 and J usage is TRBJ2-2; 12 bases agree with TRBD2. CDR1 is SQVTM and CDR2 is ANQGSEA in the germline V gene. The CDR3 totals 17 residues. The V and J ends lost 1 base and 6 bases, in that order; junction bases with no gene match: 9. The CDR3 DNA sequence: TGCAGCGTTGAAGTCGGGCGACTAGCGGGAGTCCCCGGGGAGCTGTTTTTT. It yields the protein CSVEVGRLAGVPGELFF.

V usage is TRBV29-1 and J usage is TRBJ2-1; 8 nucleotides agree with TRBD1. CDR1 and CDR2 from the germline V gene are SQVTM and ANQGSEA. This CDR3 is built from 12 residues. Trimming took 3 bases from V and 15 from J; bases not matched to a gene: 10. CDR3 sequence reads: CSVDAGQGGVFF. In DNA form, the CDR3 reads TGCAGCGTTGACGCTGGACAGGGCGGAGTGTTCTTC.